The 20 T cell receptor beta chains presented below share a single source sample, sequenced in a study of response to subunit inactivated influenza vaccine. MiXCR, applied by TCRdb to the RT-PCR reads, yields one record per CDR3 protein. The sample shows 300,000 to 350,000 distinct CDR3 sequences, approximately 23% of them seen only once. The source was PBMCs from blood, collected about 20 months after vaccination. These receptors came from a man between 50 and 75 years old who received an inactivated influenza vaccine.

This sequence joins TRBV5-1 and TRBJ2-1; 7 positions match TRBD1. With V trimmed by 5 bases and J by 4 bases, 6 bases remained unmatched. Germline V gene data show CDR1 as SGHRS and CDR2 as YFSETQ. The CDR3 is 14 amino acids. The CDR3 here is CASSQGQDYNEQFF. In nucleotides, the CDR3 is TGCGCCAGCAGTCAAGGACAGGATTACAATGAGCAGTTCTTC.

The chain employs TRBV12-3 or TRBV12-4 and TRBJ2-1; 7 positions agree with TRBD2. The ends lost 8 bases at V and 4 bases at J; junction bases unmatched: 11. The CDR3 contains 15 residues. The CDR3 protein is CASRMRAGLYNEQFF. CDR3 sequence (DNA): TGTGCCAGCCGTATGAGAGCGGGGTTATACAATGAGCAGTTCTTC.

Worth noting for this clonotype: Germline is not matched at one junction end, which may reflect a read error. The V call is TRBV5-1, the J call TRBJ2-1; D is undetermined. The CDR3 covers 14 residues. Germline CDR1 SGHRS, CDR2 YFSETQ. CDR3 nucleotide sequence: TGCGCCAGCAGCTTGGCTGTATCCTACAATGAGGAGTTCTTC. This gives the protein CASSLAVSYNEEFF.

This clonotype was counted ten times or more. The chain has TRBV7-6 and TRBJ1-1; 9 bases map to TRBD1. Trimming took 9 bases from V and 1 from J; bases not matched to a gene: 3. The CDR3 covers 13 residues. The germline CDR1 and CDR2 sequences are SGHVS and FNYEAQ. Written as DNA, the CDR3 is TGTGCCAGTAAGGACAGGGGGAACACTGAAGCTTTCTTT. Encoded protein: CASKDRGNTEAFF. Complete variable domain (other parts from reference TRBV7-6 and TRBJ1-1): GAGVSQSPRYKVTKRGQDVALRCDPISGHVSLYWYRQALGQGPEFLTYFNYEAQQDKSGLPNDRFSAERPEGSISTLTIQRTEQRDSAMYRCASKDRGNTEAFFGQGTRLTVV.

The rearrangement uses TRBV2 and TRBJ1-2, with TRBD1 matching 9 bases. The CDR3 runs to 13 residues. The junction had 5 bases not matched to a gene; V was cut back by 5 bases and J by 7 bases. The germline CDR1 and CDR2 sequences are SNHLY and FYNNEI. CDR3 protein: CASSRTGDPGYTF. The CDR3 nucleotides are TGTGCCAGCAGTAGGACAGGGGATCCTGGCTACACCTTC.

The chain combines TRBV7-2 with TRBJ1-1, with no clear D. This CDR3 spans 14 amino acids. Germline lookup yields CDR1 SGHTA and CDR2 FQGNSA. Trimming shortened V by 5 bases and J by 5 bases, and 15 bases separated the two germline ends. The CDR3 nucleotides read TGTGCCAGCAGCCCAGGATTGGTGCAGACTGAAGCTTTCTTT. Translating gives CASSPGLVQTEAFF. Full variable domain (outside the CDR3, taken from reference TRBV7-2 and TRBJ1-1): GAGVSQSPSNKVTEKGKDVELRCDPISGHTALYWYRQSLGQGLEFLIYFQGNSAPDKSGLPSDRFSAERTGGSVSTLTIQRTQQEDSAVYLCASSPGLVQTEAFFGQGTRLTVV.

This clonotype was detected many times. CDR3 amino acids: CASSSQGQNTEAFF. In nucleotides, the CDR3 is TGCGCCAGCAGCTCACAGGGACAGAACACTGAAGCTTTCTTT. The gene calls are TRBV5-1 and TRBJ1-1, with D tentatively TRBD1 (6 bases). CDR1 is SGHRS, CDR2 YFSETQ, per germline. This CDR3 spans 14 amino acids. V was pared by 3 bases and J by 1 base, with 10 bases between.

The genes are TRBV5-1 and TRBJ1-1, with 7 positions matching TRBD1. The germline gives CDR1 SGHRS, CDR2 YFSETQ. With V trimmed by 4 bases and J by 1 base, 4 bases remained unmatched. This CDR3 region has 14 residues. Here the CDR3 reads CASSVRQGNTEAFF. CDR3 nucleotides: TGCGCCAGCAGCGTTAGACAGGGGAACACTGAAGCTTTCTTT.

The gene calls are TRBV28 and TRBJ2-1; a weak D match, TRBD1 (5 bases). From germline, CDR1 is MDHEN and CDR2 SYDVKM. V gave up 3 bases and J gave up 7 bases, with 13 bases separating them. The CDR3 sequence is 14 residues long. This CDR3 reads CASSFWQQGNEQFF. The CDR3 DNA sequence: TGTGCCAGCAGTTTTTGGCAGCAGGGAAATGAGCAGTTCTTC.

This clonotype was counted at least ten times. The rearrangement uses TRBV5-6 and TRBJ1-2, with D tentatively TRBD1 (6 bases). CDR1 and CDR2 from the germline V gene are SGHDT and YYEEEE. The CDR3 sequence is 12 residues long. Trimming cost V 5 bases and J 10 bases, with 15 bases left between them. The CDR3 region is CASSRDRRDYTF. The CDR3, as DNA: TGTGCCAGCAGTCGAGACAGGCGGGACTACACCTTC. Looking up the rest from reference TRBV5-6 and TRBJ1-2 gives the full variable domain: DAGVTQSPTHLIKTRGQQVTLRCSPKSGHDTVSWYQQALGQGPQFIFQYYEEEERQRGNFPDRFSGHQFPNYSSELNVNALLLGDSALYLCASSRDRRDYTFGSGTRLTVV.

This chain joins TRBV19 and TRBJ1-5; TRBD1 matches 11 bases. This CDR3 comprises 15 residues. In germline, CDR1 is LNHDA, CDR2 SQIVND (reference sequence). J gave up 7 bases and V 4 bases, and 6 bases lay outside the gene matches. CDR3 sequence reads: CASSTGQGAPQPQHF. The CDR3 coding sequence is TGTGCCAGTAGTACAGGACAGGGGGCACCCCAGCCCCAGCATTTT.

This clonotype came up many times. The chain carries TRBV5-1 and TRBJ1-1; D is ambiguous. The germline V gene encodes CDR1 SGHRS and CDR2 YFSETQ. The CDR3 totals 14 residues. Trimming left V 0 bases short and J 4 bases short, with 10 bases between. The CDR3 DNA is TGCGCCAGCAGCTTGGCGGGCTCCGGCACTGAAGCTTTCTTT. Translation gives CASSLAGSGTEAFF. Drawing the rest from reference TRBV5-1 and TRBJ1-1, the complete variable domain is KAGVTQTPRYLIKTRGQQVTLSCSPISGHRSVSWYQQTPGQGLQFLFEYFSETQRNKGNFPGRFSGRQFSNSRSEMNVSTLELGDSALYLCASSLAGSGTEAFFGQGTRLTVV.

The rearrangement links TRBV20-1 to TRBJ2-3; 7 nucleotides align to TRBD2. Germline V lookup: CDR1 DFQATT, CDR2 SNEGSKA (reference sequence). The length of the CDR3 is 16 residues. V lost 5 bases, J lost 2 bases, and 13 bases stayed unmatched. The CDR3 nucleotides read TGCAGTGCTCCCATTGGGGCGGGAGCGGTCACAGATACGCAGTATTTT. Translation gives CSAPIGAGAVTDTQYF.

The genes are TRBV29-1 and TRBJ2-1, with 9 bases matching TRBD2. Germline V gene lookup returns CDR1 SQVTM and CDR2 ANQGSEA. Losses at the gene ends were 5 bases for V and 6 bases for J; bases not matched to a gene: 8. The CDR3 consists of 14 residues. The CDR3, as DNA: TGCAGCGTTTTGGGTCTAGCGGGATTCAATGAGCAGTTCTTC. Its protein product is CSVLGLAGFNEQFF.

V is TRBV11-2 and J is TRBJ1-4, with D perhaps TRBD1 (5 bases). This CDR3 comprises 13 residues. CDR1 SGHAT and CDR2 FQNNGV come from the germline V gene. V lost 6 bases and J 5 bases, leaving 10 bases between the germline ends. CDR3 amino acids: CASRDIGNEKLFF. Written as DNA, the CDR3 is TGTGCCAGCAGGGACATCGGAAATGAAAAACTGTTTTTT.

This clonotype has just a few counts. The V gene is TRBV11-2, the J gene TRBJ1-3; D gene unclear. Germline V gives CDR1 SGHAT, CDR2 FQNNGV. V lost 0 bases and J lost 4, with 13 bases in between. This CDR3 is 16 amino acids long. As DNA, the CDR3 is TGTGCCAGCAGCTTAGATCCGGCGAGGCTCGGAAACACCATATATTTT. It encodes CASSLDPARLGNTIYF.

The chain is built from TRBV11-2 and TRBJ1-1; perhaps TRBD1 as D (5 bases). Trimming pared 5 bases from V and 5 bases from J, leaving 18 bases between. Germline CDR1 and CDR2: SGHAT and FQNNGV. The CDR3 loop spans 15 amino acids. CDR3 protein: CASSTGPTQATEAFF. Here the CDR3 DNA reads TGTGCCAGCAGCACAGGCCCGACTCAGGCGACTGAAGCTTTCTTT. Drawing the rest from reference TRBV11-2 and TRBJ1-1, the complete variable domain is EAGVAQSPRYKIIEKRQSVAFWCNPISGHATLYWYQQILGQGPKLLIQFQNNGVVDDSQLPKDRFSAERLKGVDSTLKIQPAKLEDSAVYLCASSTGPTQATEAFFGQGTRLTVV.

This clonotype was seen a few times. With a much larger clone just one base away, this may be a read error. The rearrangement links TRBV7-6 to TRBJ1-1; D unresolved. The germline V and J ends were trimmed by 5 bases and 0 bases, with 7 bases remaining between them. Germline CDR1 reads SGHVS; CDR2 reads FNYEAQ. The CDR3 contains 13 residues. The CDR3 sequence: CASSADLNTEAFF. CDR3 in DNA: TGTGCCAGCAGCGCAGACCTGAACACTGAAGCTTTCTTT.

The chain employs TRBV4-3 and TRBJ2-2; D gene uncertain. CDR1 is LGHNA and CDR2 is YSLEER in the germline V gene. Trimming took 7 bases from V and 5 from J, leaving 17 bases between them. This CDR3 is built from 15 residues. CDR3 in amino acids: CASKQTEDLTGELFF. The CDR3 DNA follows: TGCGCCAGCAAACAGACGGAAGATCTTACCGGGGAGCTGTTTTTT.

This clonotype was detected a few times. V gene TRBV6-2 or TRBV6-3 combines with J gene TRBJ1-5; D not resolved. The CDR3 has 17 residues. The germline V gene has CDR1 MNHEY and CDR2 SVGEGT. The ends were cut back, 0 bases at V and 0 bases at J, with 12 bases in the middle. CDR3 sequence (DNA): TGTGCCAGCAGTTACTCGTCGGGAGATAATAGCAATCAGCCCCAGCATTTT. It specifies CASSYSSGDNSNQPQHF.